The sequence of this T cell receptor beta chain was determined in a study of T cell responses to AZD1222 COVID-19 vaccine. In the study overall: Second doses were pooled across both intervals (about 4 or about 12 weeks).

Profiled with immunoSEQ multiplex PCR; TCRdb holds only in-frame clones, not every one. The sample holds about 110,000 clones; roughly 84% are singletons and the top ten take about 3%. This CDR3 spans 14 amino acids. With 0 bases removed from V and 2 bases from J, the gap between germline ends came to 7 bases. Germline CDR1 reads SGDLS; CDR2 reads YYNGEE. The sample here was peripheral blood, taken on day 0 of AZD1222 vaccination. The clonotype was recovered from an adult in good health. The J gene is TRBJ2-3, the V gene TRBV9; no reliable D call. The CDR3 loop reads CASSVVSITDTQYF. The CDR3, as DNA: TGTGCCAGCAGCGTAGTATCCATCACAGATACGCAGTATTTT.